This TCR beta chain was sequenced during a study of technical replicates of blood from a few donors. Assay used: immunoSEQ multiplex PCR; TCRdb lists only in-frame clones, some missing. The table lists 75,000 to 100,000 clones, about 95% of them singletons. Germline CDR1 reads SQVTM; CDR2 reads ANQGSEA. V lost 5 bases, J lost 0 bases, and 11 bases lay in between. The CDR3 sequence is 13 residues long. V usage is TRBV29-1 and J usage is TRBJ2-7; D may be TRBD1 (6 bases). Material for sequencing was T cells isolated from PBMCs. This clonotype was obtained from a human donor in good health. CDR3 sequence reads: CSVLLQGSYEQYF. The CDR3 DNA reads TGCAGCGTTTTACTACAGGGCTCCTACGAGCAGTACTTC.